A selection of T cell receptor beta chains follows, all from one sample in a study of T cells in Graves' hyperthyroidism and ophthalmopathy. TCRdb reprocessed the multiplex PCR reads with MiXCR, giving one entry per CDR3 protein. The sample consists of over 700,000 distinct CDR3 sequences, 30% to 40% of them appearing once. Source material: blood. Every receptor here comes from a woman aged 40 to 50 with Graves' hyperthyroidism. Each CDR3 is given with its conserved first and last residue. The D gene is left open where the match is weak. Some rows have no size entry. The others give once, few or many, or a class for an expanded clone.

D,J,size,V,DNA,CDR3
NA,TRBJ2-5,many,TRBV7-9,TGTGCCAGCAGCTTAGTACGCGGGGGGACAGTCCAAGAGACCCAGTACTTC,CASSLVRGGTVQETQYF
NA,TRBJ1-4,NA,TRBV10-3,TGTGCCATCAGTAGCTTCCCAACTAATGAAAAACTGTTTTTT,CAISSFPTNEKLFF
NA,TRBJ1-1,once,TRBV25-1,TGTGCCAGCAGTTTTCGGGGGGGAGGGAACACTGAAGCTTTCTTT,CASSFRGGGNTEAFF
NA,TRBJ2-7,few,TRBV14,TGTGCCAGCAGCCGGGGGTCCACCTACGAGCAGTACTTC,CASSRGSTYEQYF
NA,TRBJ1-3,many,TRBV7-6,TGTGCCAGCAGCTTAGTGGGGGAAGCTCCTGGAAACACCATATATTTT,CASSLVGEAPGNTIYF
NA,TRBJ1-5,once,TRBV10-3,TGTGCCAGCGAACCCGCTGGGGGTCAGCCCCAGCATTTT,CASEPAGGQPQHF
TRBD1,TRBJ1-2,NA,TRBV20-1,TGCAGTGCTGGGGGACAGGGCGTCTTCGGCTACACCTTC,CSAGGQGVFGYTF
NA,TRBJ2-5,few,TRBV6-1,TGTGCCAGCAGTTACGCGGGGAAGCAAGAGACCCAGTACTTC,CASSYAGKQETQYF
NA,TRBJ2-2,NA,TRBV5-4,TGTGCCAGCAGCTCTCCTTCGAACACCGGGGAGCTGTTTTTT,CASSSPSNTGELFF
NA,TRBJ2-2,few,TRBV6-1,TGTGCCAGCAGTCGCCTACAGGGCGCCGGGGAGCTGTTTTTT,CASSRLQGAGELFF
NA,TRBJ1-6,many,TRBV19,TGTGCCAGTAGTGGGAACAGGGATTATAATTCACCCCTCCACTTT,CASSGNRDYNSPLHF
TRBD1,TRBJ2-7,many,TRBV29-1,TGCAGCGGCCGGGACAGTCTAGGATACGAGCAGTACTTC,CSGRDSLGYEQYF
NA,TRBJ1-5,NA,TRBV3-1,TGTGCCAGCAGCCAAGATACGGGGCAGGGAAGGCCCCAGCATTTT,CASSQDTGQGRPQHF
NA,TRBJ1-1,many,TRBV24-1,TGTGCCACCAGTCAGGGGAACACTGAAGCTTTCTTT,CATSQGNTEAFF
NA,TRBJ2-3,many,TRBV2,TGTGCCAGCACTAGAGGAGATACGCAGTATTTT,CASTRGDTQYF
NA,TRBJ1-2,many,TRBV7-2,TGTGCCAGCAGCTCCCAACAGGATAACTATGGCTACACCTTC,CASSSQQDNYGYTF
NA,TRBJ1-4,few,TRBV7-2,TGTGCCAGCAGCTTAGTAGTGAGAACTAATGAAAAACTGTTTTTT,CASSLVVRTNEKLFF
NA,TRBJ1-2,many,TRBV6-4,TGTGCCAGCAGTGACAACTATGGCTACACCTTC,CASSDNYGYTF
NA,TRBJ1-4,many,TRBV7-9,TGTGCCAGCAGCTTACATGGAGCCGGAACAGAAAAACTGTTTTTT,CASSLHGAGTEKLFF
NA,TRBJ2-7,few,TRBV20-1,TGCAGTGCTAGACACAGTCTACTCTCCTACGAGCAGTACTTC,CSARHSLLSYEQYF
NA,TRBJ2-7,few,TRBV12-3/TRBV12-4,TGTGCCGGCAGTTTGTCCGCGGCTCCCTACGAGCAGTACTTC,CAGSLSAAPYEQYF
TRBD2,TRBJ2-7,few,TRBV5-6,TGTGCCAGCAGCTTGGGGGGCCCAGGGAGGGAGACCTACGAGCAGTACTTC,CASSLGGPGRETYEQYF
NA,TRBJ1-2,NA,TRBV19,TGTGCCAGTATCCATCCAACACTAAATCATGGCTACACCTTC,CASIHPTLNHGYTF
NA,TRBJ2-5,many,TRBV7-9,TGTGCCAGCAGCTTACCCCAGGGGACCCAGTACTTC,CASSLPQGTQYF
NA,TRBJ1-6,few,TRBV6-1,TGTGCCAGCAGTGAACGAGTTAATTCACCCCTCCACTTT,CASSERVNSPLHF
TRBD1,TRBJ1-1,few,TRBV10-3,TGTGCCAGCTTCCGGGACAGGGAATTTACTGAAGCTTTCTTT,CASFRDREFTEAFF
NA,TRBJ1-1,NA,TRBV4-3,TGCGCCAGCAGCCAAGATCTTCACAGGAGGAACACTGAAGCTTTCTTT,CASSQDLHRRNTEAFF
TRBD1,TRBJ1-2,many,TRBV29-1,TGCAGCGTGGGGGAGGGACAGGACTATGGCTACACCTTC,CSVGEGQDYGYTF
NA,TRBJ2-2,NA,TRBV7-8,TGTGCCAGCAGTTCCCCTCACCCCACCGGGGAGCTGTTTTTT,CASSSPHPTGELFF
TRBD1,TRBJ2-5,many,TRBV7-9,TGTGCCAGCAGCTCGACCGGGACAGGGGGGAAGACCCAGTACTTC,CASSSTGTGGKTQYF
TRBD1,TRBJ1-5,many,TRBV12-3/TRBV12-4,TGTGCCAGCAGGACCGGGACAGGGAATCAGCCCCAGCATTTT,CASRTGTGNQPQHF
TRBD1,TRBJ2-7,many,TRBV29-1,TGCAGCGTTGTCTGGGACAGGGGGTTCTACGAGCAGTACTTC,CSVVWDRGFYEQYF
NA,TRBJ1-4,NA,TRBV7-9,TGTGCCAGCAGCCCCCGGGGAACAACTAATGAAAAACTGTTTTTT,CASSPRGTTNEKLFF
NA,TRBJ1-6,once,TRBV7-3,TGTGCCAGCAGCGAAGAGGGGGTCCTGAATTCACCCCTCCACTTT,CASSEEGVLNSPLHF
TRBD2,TRBJ2-7,many,TRBV6-5,TGTGCCAGCGAGGTAGCGGGAGGCCTCGAGCAGTACTTC,CASEVAGGLEQYF
TRBD1,TRBJ1-5,many,TRBV20-1,TGCAGTGCTACAGGGGGTAGCAATCAGCCCCAGCATTTT,CSATGGSNQPQHF
NA,TRBJ1-6,many,TRBV5-4,TGTGCCAGCAGCCGAGGGGGATATAATTCACCCCTCCACTTT,CASSRGGYNSPLHF
NA,TRBJ2-3,NA,TRBV9,TGTGCCAGCAGCGTAGTTGGCGGGGACGGTAGGACAGATACGCAGTATTTT,CASSVVGGDGRTDTQYF
TRBD1,TRBJ2-5,NA,TRBV5-1,TGCGCCAGCAGCGAACAGGGGGCCGATTCAGTTCAAGAGACCCAGTACTTC,CASSEQGADSVQETQYF
NA,TRBJ2-7,NA,TRBV7-6,TGTGCCAGCAGCCAAGATAAATTGGAGCAGTACTTC,CASSQDKLEQYF